This T cell receptor (beta chain) is from a study of graft-versus-host responses after intestinal transplantation. The study's findings and limits: There was an association between peak levels of circulating GvH clones and early post-transplant HvG declines.

TCRdb keeps only in-frame clones here, not all; method: immunoSEQ multiplex PCR. The sample lists almost 20,000 clones, about nine tenths occurring once. The CDR3 loop spans 13 amino acids. V shed 5 bases and J 6 bases; nucleotides not matched to a gene: 4. Germline CDR1 is SNHLY and CDR2 is FYNNEI. Comment on this clone: No antigen is known for it.

The sequence was obtained from a human patient who received an intestinal transplant, so some T cells may come from the graft donor. V and J are TRBV2 and TRBJ1-1; 9 bases match TRBD1. Sequences were derived from PBMCs, sampled approximately 240 days after intestinal transplant. CDR3 sequence reads: CASSRDRAAEAFF. The CDR3 coding sequence is TGTGCCAGCAGTCGGGACAGGGCGGCTGAAGCTTTCTTT.